This T cell receptor (beta chain) was retrieved from a study of T cell responses to AZD1222 COVID-19 vaccine. Overall study findings and caveats: In all cases, repertoires were sampled only after the peak T cell response. A rise in Spike-specific TCR breadth and depth followed two AZD1222 doses.

Details on this clone: Its target is unknown.

CDR1 and CDR2 (germline): MNHEY, SMNVEV (reference sequence). V was shortened by 5 bases and J by 0 bases, with 14 bases between the two germline ends. The CDR3 runs 15 residues. Produced via immunoSEQ multiplex PCR; TCRdb's table is partial and in-frame only. The sample records some 150,000 clones, about 89% being singletons. The source of this sequence is an adult in good health. The sample was peripheral blood, taken on day 0 of MenACWY control vaccination. The chain joins TRBV27 to TRBJ2-7, with D perhaps TRBD2 (7 bases). This CDR3 reads CASSPLRGGSYEQYF. The CDR3 DNA follows: TGTGCCAGCAGTCCCCTGAGGGGGGGCTCCTACGAGCAGTACTTC.